The count of the clone carrying this T cell receptor (beta chain) is one. The naive CD8 population came from CD45RO-negative cells selected for CCR7, without terminally differentiated effector memory CD45RA+ cells. There were no recent acute infections or vaccinations among the donors, who were healthy HIV-negative adults. The CDR3 spans 18 residues. With 2 bases removed from V and 3 bases from J, the gap between germline ends came to 22 bases. The germline CDR1 and CDR2 sequences are MNHEY and SMNVEV (reference sequence). Profiled with immunoSEQ multiplex PCR; TCRdb holds only in-frame clones, not every one. In the table there are a few hundred thousand clones, about 95% of which are singletons. This sample is part of a study of shared clonotypes between healthy human individuals.

The sequence was obtained from a woman under 40 in good health. Sequencing was done on a sample of naive CD8+ T cells sorted from blood. V is TRBV27 and J is TRBJ1-2, with TRBD1 as a possible D gene (6 bases). In DNA, the CDR3 is TGTGCCAGCAGTTTAAACTTTAGGGGAACAGGGTCTGACTATGGCTACACCTTC. This codes for CASSLNFRGTGSDYGYTF.